The clone carrying this T cell receptor (beta chain) was detected many times. Its antigen is not identified. TCRdb re-called the 5' RACE reads with MiXCR, one entry per CDR3 protein. The table has 23,000 or so distinct CDR3 sequences, roughly 7% seen once; the top ten hold roughly an eighth. Time point described: sample taken at primary tumor resection. Looked up from germline, CDR1 is DFQATT and CDR2 is SNEGSKA (reference sequence). J lost 0 bases, V lost 6 bases, and 5 bases had no gene match. This CDR3 region has 13 residues. The sample is drawn from a study of spatial heterogeneity in lung cancer. Study results and limitations: Ubiquitous expanded tumor TCRs were observed in blood more at resection than follow-up.

The chain recombines TRBV20-1 with TRBJ2-7, with 7 bases identical to TRBD2. The origin of this receptor is a male donor with early-stage non-small cell lung cancer. The sample in question was PBMCs, obtained at surgery. The CDR3 is CSANSGSSYEQYF. In DNA, the CDR3 is TGCAGTGCGAATAGCGGGTCCTCCTACGAGCAGTACTTC.